This T cell receptor (beta chain) came from a study of T cell responses to AZD1222 COVID-19 vaccine. Overall study findings and caveats: Donors in the cohort were predominantly white British and more often female, and clonal diversity was possibly underestimated. Vaccine-associated CD4 TCRs spanned spike, dominant at 160-218 and 743-854. Only after the peak T cell response were repertoires sampled.

About this clone: The antigen is unknown.

Some clones are missing from TCRdb's copy, which holds only in-frame ones; the method was immunoSEQ multiplex PCR. The table records 130,000 or so clones, 80% to 90% of them present only once. The input for sequencing was peripheral blood, taken 28 days after the second AZD1222 dose. This receptor was obtained from an adult who received the AZD1222 COVID-19 vaccine.

The CDR3 is CASSHGGNTIYF. Written as DNA, the CDR3 is TGTGCCAGCAGCCATGGTGGAAACACCATATATTTT. This chain joins TRBV14 and TRBJ1-3, with D hard to call. The CDR3 is made up of 12 amino acids. V was clipped by 3 bases and J by 3 bases, with 3 bases between them. Germline values: CDR1 SGHDN, CDR2 FVKESK. The full variable domain, its missing parts supplied by reference TRBV14 and TRBJ1-3, is EAGVTQFPSHSVIEKGQTVTLRCDPISGHDNLYWYRRVMGKEIKFLLHFVKESKQDESGMPNNRFLAERTGGTYSTLKVQPAELEDSGVYFCASSHGGNTIYFGEGSWLTVV.